The 29 T cell receptor beta chains given below trace back to one sample, sequenced in a study of cytomegalovirus exposure and HLA in healthy donors. The PCR used 60 Vbeta and 13 Jbeta primers. Profiled with immunoSEQ multiplex PCR; TCRdb holds only in-frame clones, not every one. The sample lists around 100,000 clones, over 70% occurring once. The sequenced material came from PBMCs. Receptors were obtained from a man aged 50 to 59 in good health and CMV-seropositive.

The chain has TRBV7-2 and TRBJ2-5; possible D gene TRBD1, 5 bases. The closer fit of TRBJ2-7 to the DNA end suggests the J call may be wrong. This CDR3 spans 16 amino acids. CDR1 is SGHTA and CDR2 is FQGNSA in the germline V gene. This chain's CDR3 is CASSSSHDSRSYEQYF. CDR3 sequence (DNA): TGTGCCAGCAGCTCATCGCACGACAGCAGGTCCTACGAGCAGTACTTC.

The V call is TRBV4-2, the J call TRBJ2-1; a weak D match, TRBD2 (6 bases). Trimming stripped 0 bases from V and 2 bases from J, with 8 bases between. The V gene's germline CDR1 is LGHNA and CDR2 YNFKEQ. CDR3 length equals 15 residues. CDR3 protein: CASSQEEGPYNEQFF. The DNA of the CDR3 is TGTGCCAGCAGCCAAGAGGAGGGACCCTACAATGAGCAGTTCTTC.

V is TRBV6-5 and J is TRBJ2-2, with 7 bases fitting TRBD1. This CDR3 contains 14 residues. Germline V gives CDR1 MNHEY, CDR2 SVGAGI. With V trimmed by 6 bases and J by 6 bases, 7 bases remained unmatched. The CDR3 DNA is TGTGCCAGCAGCCGACTGGGACAGCCCGGGGAGCTGTTTTTT. Protein: CASSRLGQPGELFF.

This chain joins TRBV9 and TRBJ2-1; D unresolved. In germline, CDR1 is SGDLS, CDR2 YYNGEE. The CDR3 is 15 residues long. Trimming stripped 0 bases from V and 2 bases from J, with 9 bases between. The CDR3, as DNA: TGTGCCAGCAGCGTAGGAGGCACTACCTACAATGAGCAGTTCTTC. Translated: CASSVGGTTYNEQFF.

On this clone itself: This specimen includes other DNA sequences encoding the same CDR3. The V gene is TRBV18, the J gene TRBJ1-1; perhaps TRBD1 as D (5 bases). Germline values: CDR1 KGHSH, CDR2 LQKENI. The CDR3 consists of 14 residues. Trimming stripped 2 bases from V and 2 bases from J, with 9 bases between. DNA of the CDR3: TGTGCCAGCTCACCAGGGCAGGGAAACACTGAAGCTTTCTTT. It translates to CASSPGQGNTEAFF.

This clone occurred once. The chain employs TRBV29-1 and TRBJ2-1; 10 bases are a match to TRBD2. The CDR3 contains 16 residues. Germline V gene data show CDR1 as SQVTM and CDR2 as ANQGSEA. V dropped 7 bases and J dropped 7; count of bases not matched to a gene: 16. CDR3 region: CSASEGASGSGNEQFF. The CDR3 region has the DNA TGCAGCGCATCTGAAGGGGCTAGCGGGAGTGGGAATGAGCAGTTCTTC.

In the case of this clone: One end of the junction does not line up with germline, which may come from a read error. The chain uses TRBV7-9 and TRBJ2-7, with TRBD2 as a possible D gene (5 bases). The CDR3 runs 13 residues. Germline lookup yields CDR1 SEHNR and CDR2 FQNEAQ (reference sequence). The CDR3 nucleotides are TGTTCCAGCGGCCAATTTACCTCCTACGAGCAGTACTTC. Amino acids: CSSGQFTSYEQYF. Complete variable domain (other parts from reference TRBV7-9 and TRBJ2-7): DTGVSQNPRHKITKRGQNVTFRCDPISEHNRLYWYRQTLGQGPEFLTYFQNEAQLEKSRLLSDRFSAERPKGSFSTLEIQRTEQGDSAMYLCSSGQFTSYEQYFGPGTRLTVT.

The chain has TRBV28 and TRBJ1-4, with 7 bases fitting TRBD1. Germline CDR1 is MDHEN and CDR2 is SYDVKM. This CDR3 spans 12 amino acids. With 8 bases clipped from V and 4 bases from J, the junction kept 1 base outside the gene matches. The CDR3 loop reads CASGDSNEKLFF. The CDR3 bases are TGTGCCAGCGGGGACAGTAATGAAAAACTGTTTTTT.

DNA of the CDR3: TGTGCCAGCAGCGTGACAGGGGGCGCAGACACCGGGGAGCTGTTTTTT. This gives the protein CASSVTGGADTGELFF. The J gene is TRBJ2-2, the V gene TRBV5-4; 10 nucleotides agree with TRBD1. The CDR3 is 16 residues long. Germline CDR1 reads SGHNT; CDR2 reads YYREEE (reference sequence). Trimming cost V 4 bases and J 3 bases; bases outside gene matches: 6.

The V call is TRBV7-2, the J call TRBJ1-5; the match to TRBD1 covers 8 bases. This CDR3 spans 16 amino acids. V trimming: 1 base; J trimming: 6 bases; junction bases outside the gene matches: 8. Germline V gene data show CDR1 as SGHTA and CDR2 as FQGNSA. This CDR3 reads CASSLGVRGLGQPQHF. Here the CDR3 DNA reads TGTGCCAGCAGCTTAGGAGTCAGGGGGCTTGGTCAGCCCCAGCATTTT.

The CDR3 region has the DNA TGTGCCAGCAGCTTAGATCCGACACTCTCCTACAATGAGCAGTTCTTC. The encoded protein is CASSLDPTLSYNEQFF. The chain combines TRBV7-9 with TRBJ2-1, with no clear D. V was cut by 1 base and J by 0 bases, with 10 bases left in between. CDR1 SEHNR and CDR2 FQNEAQ come from the germline V gene (reference sequence). This CDR3 contains 16 residues.

The V gene is TRBV15, the J gene TRBJ2-7; 8 positions match TRBD2. The CDR3 length is 18 residues. Germline lookup yields CDR1 LNHNV and CDR2 YYDKDF (reference sequence). The V segment lost 0 bases and the J segment 5 bases; nucleotides outside the gene matches: 15. CDR3: CATSRDPLGLALSHEQYF. The CDR3 DNA follows: TGTGCCACCAGCAGAGACCCTTTAGGACTAGCTCTGTCCCACGAGCAGTACTTC. Full variable domain (outside the CDR3, taken from reference TRBV15 and TRBJ2-7): DAMVIQNPRYQVTQFGKPVTLSCSQTLNHNVMYWYQQKSSQAPKLLFHYYDKDFNNEADTPDNFQSRRPNTSFCFLDIRSPGLGDTAMYLCATSRDPLGLALSHEQYFGPGTRLTVT.

The genes are TRBV5-1 and TRBJ2-7, with D possibly TRBD1 on 6 matching bases. Between the trimmed V and J ends, which lost 0 bases and 5 bases, there was a span of 12 bases. Germline V lookup: CDR1 SGHRS, CDR2 YFSETQ. CDR3 size: 14 residues. CDR3 sequence: CASSLVAGEHEQYF. Here the CDR3 DNA reads TGCGCCAGCAGCTTGGTGGCAGGGGAGCACGAGCAGTACTTC.

The chain uses TRBV2 and TRBJ2-3, with TRBD1 matching over 10 bases. Germline values: CDR1 SNHLY, CDR2 FYNNEI. The length of the CDR3 is 15 residues. The V and J ends lost 5 bases and 3 bases, in that order; junction bases with no gene match: 5. For the CDR3, the DNA is TGTGCCAGCAGTTTCCGGACAGGGGGAACAGATACGCAGTATTTT. Translated: CASSFRTGGTDTQYF.

The chain links TRBV7-8 to TRBJ2-5; D is possibly TRBD2 (5 bases). This CDR3 has 16 amino acids. Between the trimmed V and J ends, which lost 3 bases and 5 bases, there was a span of 19 bases. CDR1 is SGHVS and CDR2 is FQNEAQ in the germline V gene. The CDR3 loop is CASSLGLERRRETQYF. In nucleotides, the CDR3 is TGTGCCAGCAGCTTGGGCCTTGAGCGGAGGCGGGAGACCCAGTACTTC. The variable domain in full, completed from reference TRBV7-8 and TRBJ2-5, reads GAGVSQSPRYKVAKRGQDVALRCDPISGHVSLFWYQQALGQGPEFLTYFQNEAQLDKSGLPSDRFFAERPEGSVSTLKIQRTQQEDSAVYLCASSLGLERRRETQYFGPGTRLLVL.

V is TRBV1 and J is TRBJ1-1; the table's D gene call, TRBD1, was not cross checked with the DNA. TRBV1 is a recognized pseudogene. There are 18 residues in the CDR3. The CDR3 loop is CTSSQEAPWQGWHTEAFF. The CDR3 nucleotides read TGCACCAGCAGCCAAGAAGCCCCCTGGCAGGGCTGGCACACTGAAGCTTTCTTT.

This clone has a handful of counts. V usage is TRBV19 and J usage is TRBJ1-5; 7 bases line up with TRBD1. Trimming at V came to 6 bases and at J to 9 bases, leaving 20 bases not matched to a gene. CDR1 and CDR2 (germline): LNHDA, SQIVND (reference sequence). The CDR3 consists of 17 residues. As DNA, the CDR3 is TGTGCCAGTAGGGGGATACGACAGGGTGCGGGAAGAGTGCCCCAGCATTTT. It codes for CASRGIRQGAGRVPQHF.

The rearrangement uses TRBV27 and TRBJ2-5; 10 bases agree with TRBD2. The CDR3 is made up of 16 amino acids. V dropped 3 bases and J dropped 5; count of bases not matched to a gene: 9. From germline, CDR1 is MNHEY and CDR2 SMNVEV (reference sequence). CDR3 amino acids: CASSFSGRAGWETQYF. The DNA for the CDR3 is TGTGCCAGCAGTTTCAGCGGGAGGGCCGGGTGGGAGACCCAGTACTTC.

V is TRBV28 and J is TRBJ2-5, with D tentatively TRBD1 (6 bases). V lost 2 bases, J lost 2 bases, and 9 bases lay in between. The CDR3 runs to 14 residues. Germline V gene sequence: CDR1 MDHEN, CDR2 SYDVKM. The CDR3 protein is CASSLHRVQETQYF. As DNA, the CDR3 is TGTGCCAGCAGTTTACACAGGGTTCAAGAGACCCAGTACTTC.

V usage is TRBV7-9 and J usage is TRBJ2-5, with 9 positions matching TRBD1. The CDR3 is 17 amino acids. In germline, CDR1 is SEHNR, CDR2 FQNEAQ (reference sequence). V was clipped by 3 bases and J by 5 bases; unmatched bases: 13. CDR3 bases: TGTGCCAGCAGCTTCAATTTTAGGACAGGGGTTTTGGAGACCCAGTACTTC. This codes for CASSFNFRTGVLETQYF.

This rearrangement joins TRBV10-3 to TRBJ1-4, with D unclear. Germline CDR1 reads ENHRY; CDR2 reads SYGVKD. This CDR3 has 15 residues. V was shortened by 10 bases and J by 0 bases, with 15 bases between the two germline ends. DNA of the CDR3: TGTGCCAGCAAGGGAGCCGGGACAACTAATGAAAAACTGTTTTTT. This gives the protein CASKGAGTTNEKLFF.

The chain has TRBV19 and TRBJ2-7; 7 nucleotides agree with TRBD1. With 3 bases clipped from V and 0 bases from J, the junction kept 8 bases outside the gene matches. Germline V gene data show CDR1 as LNHDA and CDR2 as SQIVND (reference sequence). The CDR3 runs 16 residues. The CDR3 bases are TGTGCCAGTAGTATCTCTCGACAGGGTAACTCCTACGAGCAGTACTTC. Translated, it gives CASSISRQGNSYEQYF.

The J gene is TRBJ2-4, the V gene TRBV7-8; 9 bases line up with TRBD1. The trim removed 5 bases at V and 6 bases at J, leaving 5 bases unmatched. The germline V gene has CDR1 SGHVS and CDR2 FQNEAQ. The CDR3 runs 14 residues. The CDR3 DNA reads TGTGCCAGCAGCAAAGACAGGGGGACAAACATTCAGTACTTC. Protein product: CASSKDRGTNIQYF.

The chain combines TRBV27 with TRBJ2-7, with 10 bases identical to TRBD2. Germline V gives CDR1 MNHEY, CDR2 SMNVEV (reference sequence). The CDR3 is 17 residues long. V lost 1 base to trimming and J lost 7 bases; unmatched junction nucleotides: 13. The CDR3 nucleotides read TGTGCCAGCAGTTTATTTCCTTTTGGGCTAGCGGGAGAGGAGCAGTACTTC. This translates into CASSLFPFGLAGEEQYF.

This clone was counted between two and nine times. The rearrangement links TRBV28 to TRBJ2-7; 7 bases fit TRBD2. CDR1 and CDR2 (germline): MDHEN, SYDVKM. This CDR3 contains 15 residues. Trimming removed 5 bases from V and 6 bases from J; junction bases left unmatched: 13. CDR3 nucleotide sequence: TGTGCCAGCAGTCAACCCTCCGGGAGGAGAGCCGAGCAGTACTTC. Protein product: CASSQPSGRRAEQYF.

J is TRBJ2-5 and V is TRBV30; D is unclear. The DNA end favors TRBJ2-7, so the J call may be wrong. CDR3 size: 13 residues. CDR1 is GTSNPN, CDR2 SVGIG, per germline (reference sequence). DNA for the CDR3: TGTGCCTGGAAGCTAACGGGTACCTACGAGCAGTACTTC. Its protein product is CAWKLTGTYEQYF.

Only one count was recorded for this clone. The chain uses TRBV7-6 and TRBJ2-1; 7 bases are shared with TRBD2. The CDR3 spans 15 residues. In germline, CDR1 is SGHVS, CDR2 FNYEAQ. Losses at the gene ends were 1 base for V and 6 bases for J; bases not matched to a gene: 6. The CDR3 DNA is TGTGCCAGCAGCTTAGAGTCTAGCGGAAGCAATGAGCAGTTCTTC. Amino acid sequence: CASSLESSGSNEQFF.

V usage is TRBV28 and J usage is TRBJ2-3; a possible D gene is TRBD2 (6 bases). The CDR3 length is 14 residues. Germline V gives CDR1 MDHEN, CDR2 SYDVKM. V was shortened by 6 bases and J by 1 base, with 11 bases between the two germline ends. In DNA form, the CDR3 reads TGTGCCAGCAGGGGAGGTGGGGGCACAGATACGCAGTATTTT. Its translation: CASRGGGGTDTQYF.

This clone was observed once. The J gene is TRBJ2-1, the V gene TRBV18; 16 nucleotides line up with TRBD2. The germline V gene has CDR1 KGHSH and CDR2 LQKENI. With 3 bases clipped from V and 12 bases from J, the junction kept 14 bases outside the gene matches. The CDR3 runs to 18 residues. The CDR3 nucleotides read TGTGCCAGCTCACCTCAACCCCCGGGACTAGCGGGAGGGGGATGGCAGTTCTTC. This encodes CASSPQPPGLAGGGWQFF.